Listed here is a single TCR beta chain. Its antigen is not identified. The donors comprised healthy bone marrow donors. This sample was included in a study of cytomegalovirus exposure and HLA in healthy donors. Overall study: Some 85 million unique TCRs, all from HLA-typed donors, were included in an early release of the data.

This CDR3 is built from 15 residues. With 5 bases removed from V and 7 bases from J, the gap between germline ends came to 18 bases. Germline lookup yields CDR1 SGHDN and CDR2 FVKESK. The study, taken as a whole, reports: According to an earlier analysis, most TCR beta V segments yielded productive rearrangements about 90% or about 30% of the time. Sequencing depth roughly uniform across donors was assumed in presence/absence analyses.

Use of 60 Vbeta and 13 Jbeta primers characterized the PCR. Using immunoSEQ multiplex PCR, the repertoire was profiled, and TCRdb retains in-frame clones only, with some absent. The data contain about 200,000 clones, 80% to 90% of them singletons. The sequenced material came from PBMCs. The source of this sequence is a woman between 25 and 40 years old in good health and CMV-seronegative. The genes are TRBV14 and TRBJ1-3; D possibly corresponds to TRBD1 (6 bases). CDR3 coding DNA: TGTGCCAGCAGCTATTATCAGGGGCGCGGGAACACCATATATTTT. Its translation: CASSYYQGRGNTIYF.